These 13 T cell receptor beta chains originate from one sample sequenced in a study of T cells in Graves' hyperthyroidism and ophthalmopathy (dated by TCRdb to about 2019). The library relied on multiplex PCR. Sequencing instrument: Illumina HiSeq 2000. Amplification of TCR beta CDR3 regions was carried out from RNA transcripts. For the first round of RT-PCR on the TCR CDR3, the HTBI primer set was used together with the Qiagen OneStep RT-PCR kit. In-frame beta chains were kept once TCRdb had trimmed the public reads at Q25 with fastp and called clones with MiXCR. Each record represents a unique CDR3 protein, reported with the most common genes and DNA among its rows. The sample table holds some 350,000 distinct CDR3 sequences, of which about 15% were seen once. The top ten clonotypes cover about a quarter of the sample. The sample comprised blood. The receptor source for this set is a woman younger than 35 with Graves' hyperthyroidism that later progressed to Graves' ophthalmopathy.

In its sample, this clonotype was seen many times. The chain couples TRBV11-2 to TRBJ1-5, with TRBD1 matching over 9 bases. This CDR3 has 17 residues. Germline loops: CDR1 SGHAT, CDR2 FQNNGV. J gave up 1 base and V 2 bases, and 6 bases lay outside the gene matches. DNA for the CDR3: TGTGCCAGCAGCTTAAGAGAGGACAGGGGCAGCAATCAGCCCCAGCATTTT. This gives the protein CASSLREDRGSNQPQHF.

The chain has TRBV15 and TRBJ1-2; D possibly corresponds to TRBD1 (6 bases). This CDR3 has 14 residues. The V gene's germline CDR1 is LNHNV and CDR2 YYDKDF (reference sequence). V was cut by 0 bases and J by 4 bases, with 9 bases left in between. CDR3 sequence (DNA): TGTGCCACCAGCAGAGAAACAGGGTTCTATGGCTACACCTTC. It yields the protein CATSRETGFYGYTF.

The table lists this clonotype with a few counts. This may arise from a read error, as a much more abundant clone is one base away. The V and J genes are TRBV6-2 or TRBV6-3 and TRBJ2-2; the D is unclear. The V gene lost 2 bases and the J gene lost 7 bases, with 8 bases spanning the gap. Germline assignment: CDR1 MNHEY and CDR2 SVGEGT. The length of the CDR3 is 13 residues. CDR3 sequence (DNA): TGTGCCAGCAGTTACAAAGAGGACGGGGAGCTGTTTTTT. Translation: CASSYKEDGELFF.

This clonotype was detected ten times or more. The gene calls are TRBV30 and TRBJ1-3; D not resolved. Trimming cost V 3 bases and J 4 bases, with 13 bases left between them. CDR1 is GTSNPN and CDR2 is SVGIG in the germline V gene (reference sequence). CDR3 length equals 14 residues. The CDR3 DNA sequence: TGTGCCTGGAGGGTGCAGGAGAGGGGAAACACCATATATTTT. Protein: CAWRVQERGNTIYF.

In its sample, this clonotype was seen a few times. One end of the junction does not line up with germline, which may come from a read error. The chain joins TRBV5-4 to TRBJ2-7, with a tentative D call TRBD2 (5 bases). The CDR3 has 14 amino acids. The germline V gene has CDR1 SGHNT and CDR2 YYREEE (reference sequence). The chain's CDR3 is CVSSLALGDHEQYF. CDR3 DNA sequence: TGTGTCAGCAGCTTGGCACTAGGAGACCACGAGCAGTACTTC.

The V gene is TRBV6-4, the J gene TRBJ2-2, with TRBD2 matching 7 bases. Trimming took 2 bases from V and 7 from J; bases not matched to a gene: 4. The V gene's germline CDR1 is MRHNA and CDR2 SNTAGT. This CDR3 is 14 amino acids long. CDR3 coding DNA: TGTGCCAGCAGTGACCTAGCGGAGGGCGGGGAGCTGTTTTTT. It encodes CASSDLAEGGELFF.

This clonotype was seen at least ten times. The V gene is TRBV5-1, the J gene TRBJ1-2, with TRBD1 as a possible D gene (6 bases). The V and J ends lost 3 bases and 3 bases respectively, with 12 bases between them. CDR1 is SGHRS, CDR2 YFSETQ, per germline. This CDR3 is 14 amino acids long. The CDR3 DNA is TGCGCCAGCAGCTCCACAGGGAGTGACTATGGCTACACCTTC. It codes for CASSSTGSDYGYTF. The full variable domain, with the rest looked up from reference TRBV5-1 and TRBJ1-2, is KAGVTQTPRYLIKTRGQQVTLSCSPISGHRSVSWYQQTPGQGLQFLFEYFSETQRNKGNFPGRFSGRQFSNSRSEMNVSTLELGDSALYLCASSSTGSDYGYTFGSGTRLTVV.

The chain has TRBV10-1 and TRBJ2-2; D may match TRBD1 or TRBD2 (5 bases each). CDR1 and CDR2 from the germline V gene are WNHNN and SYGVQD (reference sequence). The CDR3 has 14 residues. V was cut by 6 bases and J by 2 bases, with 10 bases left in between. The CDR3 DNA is TGCGCCAGCAGCCGGGACGTAAACACCGGGGAGCTGTTTTTT. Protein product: CASSRDVNTGELFF.

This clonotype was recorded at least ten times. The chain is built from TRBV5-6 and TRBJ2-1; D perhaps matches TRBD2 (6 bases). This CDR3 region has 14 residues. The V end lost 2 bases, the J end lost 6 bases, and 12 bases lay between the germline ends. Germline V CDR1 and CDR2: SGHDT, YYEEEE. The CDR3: CASSFPSDPNEQFF. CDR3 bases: TGTGCCAGCAGCTTTCCTAGCGATCCCAATGAGCAGTTCTTC.

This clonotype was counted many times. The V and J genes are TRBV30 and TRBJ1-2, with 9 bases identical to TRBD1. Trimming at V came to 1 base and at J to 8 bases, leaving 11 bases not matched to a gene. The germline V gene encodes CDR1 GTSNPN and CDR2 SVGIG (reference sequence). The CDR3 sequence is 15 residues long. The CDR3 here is CAWSDTGTGSHGYTF. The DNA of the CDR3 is TGTGCCTGGAGTGATACCGGGACAGGGAGTCACGGCTACACCTTC.

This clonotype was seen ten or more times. CDR3 region: CASSRESSYNEQFF. The CDR3 nucleotides are TGTGCCAGCAGCCGGGAGAGCTCCTACAATGAGCAGTTCTTC. The rearrangement links TRBV12-3 or TRBV12-4 to TRBJ2-1; D possibly corresponds to TRBD2 (6 bases). The CDR3 has 14 residues. V gave up 6 bases and J gave up 0 bases, with 9 bases separating them.

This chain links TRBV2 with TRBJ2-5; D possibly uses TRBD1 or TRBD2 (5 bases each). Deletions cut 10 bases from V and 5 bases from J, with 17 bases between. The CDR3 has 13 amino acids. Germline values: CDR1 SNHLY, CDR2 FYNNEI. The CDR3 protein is CATQDGARETQYF. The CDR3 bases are TGTGCCACACAAGACGGGGCCCGGGAGACCCAGTACTTC.

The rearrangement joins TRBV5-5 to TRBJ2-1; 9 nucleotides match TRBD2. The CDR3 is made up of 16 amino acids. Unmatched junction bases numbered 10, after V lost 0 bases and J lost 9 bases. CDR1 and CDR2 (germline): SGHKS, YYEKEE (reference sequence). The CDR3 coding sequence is TGTGCCAGCAGCTTGGGCGGGAGGGAAACTGGCGCTGAGCAGTTCTTC. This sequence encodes CASSLGGRETGAEQFF.